This TCR beta chain was captured in a study of CD8 T cells in Susac syndrome. Study-level information: There were over 5 sequenced Susac syndrome patients with active disease and roughly 8 in remission. The Susac syndrome patients were therapy-naive, on corticosteroids, or on intravenous immunoglobulin alone at blood draw. General observations from the study: The CD4+ T cell repertoires, which came from Susac syndrome patients, showed no sign of clonal expansion.

As concerns this clonotype: Its antigen is unknown.

It was with random hexamers that roughly 0.45 to 1 ug RNA was reverse transcribed. From the immunoSEQ multiplex PCR reads, TCRdb called clonotypes with MiXCR, one entry per CDR3 protein. The top ten hold 0.087% of the sample, which has about 200,000 distinct CDR3 sequences, around 90% seen once. Looked up from germline, CDR1 is DFQATT and CDR2 is SNEGSKA (reference sequence). This CDR3 region has 14 residues. V lost 6 bases, J lost 0 bases, and 6 bases stayed unmatched. Sequencing of TCR beta covered CD8+ and CD4+ T cells obtained from blood. The chain has TRBV20-1 and TRBJ2-3, with 7 bases that match TRBD2. The sequence derives from a human donor with Susac syndrome. The sample taken for sequencing was CD4+ T cells from PBMCs. DNA of the CDR3: TGCAGTGCAGGACTAGGATTGAGCACAGATACGCAGTATTTT. Residues: CSAGLGLSTDTQYF.